The 27 T cell receptor beta chains below all came from one sample that was sequenced in a study of cytomegalovirus exposure and HLA in healthy donors. Sequencing used immunoSEQ multiplex PCR; TCRdb keeps in-frame clones, though not all of them. The sample consists of 150,000 to 200,000 clones, about 88% of them appearing once. Sequencing was done on a sample of PBMCs. The receptors derive from a woman aged 18-30 years in good health and CMV-seronegative.

The V and J genes are TRBV6-1 and TRBJ2-7, with 7 bases matching TRBD1. The V gene's germline CDR1 is MNHNS and CDR2 SASEGT. CDR3 length: 15 residues. Losses at the gene ends were 6 bases for V and 7 bases for J; bases not matched to a gene: 15. The DNA for the CDR3 is TGTGCCAGCAGCAGAGGGACAGCGTACGATGGGGAGCAGTACTTC. It encodes CASSRGTAYDGEQYF.

V gene TRBV15 combines with J gene TRBJ2-1; possible D gene TRBD2, 6 bases. Trimming removed 3 bases from V and 9 bases from J, with 15 bases in between. The CDR3 runs to 14 residues. Germline CDR1 is LNHNV and CDR2 is YYDKDF (reference sequence). The CDR3 DNA is TGTGCCACCAGCAGGGGGACTTGGGGAGTTGAGCAGTTCTTC. Protein sequence: CATSRGTWGVEQFF.

This rearrangement joins TRBV4-3 to TRBJ1-3; TRBD1 matches 8 bases. This CDR3 region has 15 residues. From germline, CDR1 is LGHNA and CDR2 YSLEER. The ends lost 4 bases at V and 3 bases at J; junction bases unmatched: 5. In nucleotides, the CDR3 is TGCGCCAGCAGCCGCGACAGGGGTTATGGAAACACCATATATTTT. Translating gives CASSRDRGYGNTIYF.

The V gene is TRBV18, the J gene TRBJ1-2; D uncertain. Trimming cost V 0 bases and J 7 bases, with 12 bases left between them. This CDR3 is 14 amino acids long. CDR1 and CDR2 from the germline V gene are KGHSH and LQKENI. The CDR3 DNA reads TGTGCCAGCTCACCACCGGGAGTTCACAGTGGCTACACCTTC. This encodes CASSPPGVHSGYTF.

The rearrangement joins TRBV7-2 to TRBJ2-7; weak D call: TRBD2 (5 bases). V lost 4 bases to trimming and J lost 4 bases, with 11 bases between them. CDR1 and CDR2 from the germline V gene are SGHTA and FQGNSA. The CDR3 extends over 13 amino acids. CDR3 region: CASSSGGGYEQYF. Here the CDR3 DNA reads TGTGCCAGCAGCTCCGGAGGTGGGTACGAGCAGTACTTC. Filled out from reference TRBV7-2 and TRBJ2-7, the complete variable domain reads GAGVSQSPSNKVTEKGKDVELRCDPISGHTALYWYRQSLGQGLEFLIYFQGNSAPDKSGLPSDRFSAERTGGSVSTLTIQRTQQEDSAVYLCASSSGGGYEQYFGPGTRLTVT.

V is TRBV4-3 and J is TRBJ2-3; tentatively, D is TRBD2 (6 bases). Germline V gene sequence: CDR1 LGHNA, CDR2 YSLEER. V was cut by 1 base and J by 2 bases, with 16 bases left in between. The CDR3 spans 17 residues. CDR3 bases: TGCGCCAGCAGCCAAGGTCATGCCCTGCGGGACACAGATACGCAGTATTTT. Translated, it gives CASSQGHALRDTDTQYF.

The gene calls are TRBV7-2 and TRBJ1-1; D not certain. V was trimmed by 5 bases and J by 6 bases, leaving 13 bases between them. Germline V CDR1 and CDR2: SGHTA, FQGNSA. This CDR3 has 13 residues. The CDR3 reads CASSLSRTSEAFF. CDR3 sequence (DNA): TGTGCCAGCAGCCTTTCCCGGACTTCTGAAGCTTTCTTT.

J is TRBJ2-2 and V is TRBV5-1; no clear D. The CDR3 runs 14 residues. Trimming took 4 bases from V and 10 from J, leaving 17 bases between them. Germline V gene lookup returns CDR1 SGHRS and CDR2 YFSETQ. The CDR3 loop reads CASSENGFHAELFF. The DNA for the CDR3 is TGCGCCAGCAGCGAAAACGGGTTTCATGCGGAGCTGTTTTTT.

V gene TRBV27 combines with J gene TRBJ1-2; D call uncertain. Trimming shortened V by 5 bases and J by 6 bases, and 13 bases separated the two germline ends. The CDR3 covers 13 residues. Looked up from germline, CDR1 is MNHEY and CDR2 is SMNVEV (reference sequence). Here the CDR3 reads CASSPYLGDGYTF. The DNA for the CDR3 is TGTGCCAGCAGTCCCTATCTCGGGGATGGCTACACCTTC.

This clone was counted once. The chain employs TRBV5-6 and TRBJ2-7; D not certain. V lost 3 bases, J lost 4 bases, and 14 bases lay in between. The length of the CDR3 is 14 residues. CDR1 and CDR2 from the germline V gene are SGHDT and YYEEEE. The CDR3 coding sequence is TGTGCCAGCAGCTCCGTCCGGTCTCTATACGAGCAGTACTTC. Its translation is CASSSVRSLYEQYF.

In its sample, this clone was seen once. This rearrangement joins TRBV7-3 to TRBJ2-1; TRBD2 matches 10 bases. The CDR3 length is 15 residues. Germline V lookup: CDR1 SGHTA, CDR2 FQGTGA. J gave up 4 bases and V 6 bases, and 6 bases lay outside the gene matches. CDR3 bases: TGTGCCAGCAGAAAGCGGGAGGGTCAGTACAATGAGCAGTTCTTC. Translated: CASRKREGQYNEQFF.

The chain links TRBV4-1 to TRBJ2-6; the D is unclear. The CDR3 sequence is 14 residues long. The germline V and J ends were trimmed by 4 bases and 2 bases, with 6 bases remaining between them. CDR1 and CDR2 from the germline V gene are MGHRA and YSYEKL. In nucleotides, the CDR3 is TGCGCCAGCAGCCTCCTAACTGGGGCCAACGTCCTGACTTTC. It yields the protein CASSLLTGANVLTF.

The chain employs TRBV5-5 and TRBJ1-5, with 8 positions matching TRBD1. Germline V lookup: CDR1 SGHKS, CDR2 YYEKEE (reference sequence). The CDR3 contains 15 residues. After removal of 2 bases from V and 8 bases from J, the junction contained 9 bases not matched to a gene. The CDR3 is CASSFFDRGFEPQHF. The CDR3 coding sequence is TGTGCCAGCAGCTTTTTCGACAGGGGCTTCGAGCCCCAGCATTTT.

The rearrangement joins TRBV5-6 to TRBJ2-2, with 11 bases aligning to TRBD2. CDR3 length: 16 residues. Germline V gene sequence: CDR1 SGHDT, CDR2 YYEEEE. With 1 base clipped from V and 5 bases from J, the junction kept 4 bases outside the gene matches. Here the CDR3 DNA reads TGTGCCAGCAGCTTGACTAGCGGGAGAGTAACCGGGGAGCTGTTTTTT. Translation: CASSLTSGRVTGELFF.

CDR3 coding DNA: TGTGCCAGCAGTCCTGCGCCGGGACAGAGGACCCATCAACTCAATGAGCAGTTCTTC. As protein: CASSPAPGQRTHQLNEQFF. J is TRBJ2-1 and V is TRBV27; TRBD1 matches 7 bases. The CDR3 contains 19 residues. V shed 5 bases, J shed 6 bases, and the junction held 22 bases outside the gene matches. Per germline, CDR1 MNHEY and CDR2 SMNVEV (reference sequence).

V gene TRBV18 combines with J gene TRBJ1-2, with D uncertain. Looked up from germline, CDR1 is KGHSH and CDR2 is LQKENI. V lost 2 bases to trimming and J lost 14 bases, with 15 bases between them. The CDR3 is made up of 12 amino acids. CDR3: CASSPYREAGTF. The CDR3, as DNA: TGTGCCAGCTCACCATACCGTGAGGCCGGGACCTTC.

The chain links TRBV27 to TRBJ1-2, with D possibly being TRBD1 (5 bases). Germline lookup yields CDR1 MNHEY and CDR2 SMNVEV (reference sequence). The CDR3 has 17 residues. V was clipped by 6 bases and J by 4 bases, with 24 bases between them. CDR3 coding DNA: TGTGCCAGCAGCCCCTGGGGCGGGGGTGGACAATCCTATGGCTACACCTTC. It specifies CASSPWGGGGQSYGYTF.

The rearrangement uses TRBV6-1 and TRBJ2-7; 11 bases match TRBD2. Germline loops: CDR1 MNHNS, CDR2 SASEGT. V gave up 2 bases and J gave up 5 bases; unmatched junction bases: 20. This CDR3 region has 20 residues. The CDR3 here is CASSEFQSNSGGALFDEQYF. The CDR3 DNA reads as TGTGCCAGCAGTGAATTTCAGAGTAATAGCGGGGGGGCCTTATTCGACGAGCAGTACTTC.

With regard to this clone: The junction differs from germline at one of its ends, possibly a read error. The chain couples TRBV30 to TRBJ1-2; D is perhaps TRBD1 (5 bases). CDR1 is GTSNPN and CDR2 is SVGIG in the germline V gene (reference sequence). CDR3 length: 12 residues. The CDR3 coding sequence is TGTGTCTGGAGTGGAAAAGGGGATGGCTACACCTTC. It translates to CVWSGKGDGYTF.

The genes are TRBV19 and TRBJ1-6; 9 bases are shared with TRBD1. This CDR3 has 16 residues. With V trimmed by 5 bases and J by 3 bases, 5 bases remained unmatched. Germline values: CDR1 LNHDA, CDR2 SQIVND (reference sequence). The chain's CDR3 is CASSGDRVGYNSPLHF. CDR3 DNA sequence: TGTGCCAGTAGTGGGGACAGGGTGGGCTATAATTCACCCCTCCACTTT. The complete variable domain, with remaining parts taken from reference TRBV19 and TRBJ1-6, reads DGGITQSPKYLFRKEGQNVTLSCEQNLNHDAMYWYRQDPGQGLRLIYYSQIVNDFQKGDIAEGYSVSREKKESFPLTVTSAQKNPTAFYLCASSGDRVGYNSPLHFGNGTRLTVT.

This clone was counted only a few times. The chain recombines TRBV21-1 with TRBJ1-1. TRBV21-1 is tagged as a pseudogene. The CDR3 runs to 16 residues. CDR3 bases: TGTGCCAGCAGCAAAAGGCCCGGAGCCCCGGGCACTGAAGCTTTCTTT. Translating gives CASSKRPGAPGTEAFF.

The chain links TRBV27 to TRBJ1-2; TRBD1 aligns across 7 bases. Germline values: CDR1 MNHEY, CDR2 SMNVEV (reference sequence). This CDR3 comprises 16 residues. The V segment lost 3 bases and the J segment 1 base; nucleotides outside the gene matches: 8. The CDR3 is CASSLGQPRGNYGYTF. The DNA of the CDR3 is TGTGCCAGCAGTTTGGGACAGCCCCGGGGTAACTATGGCTACACCTTC.

A single count supports this clone. The rearrangement joins TRBV5-1 to TRBJ1-5; a weak D match, TRBD1 (5 bases). V lost 3 bases, J lost 4 bases, and 14 bases lay in between. CDR1 and CDR2 from the germline V gene are SGHRS and YFSETQ. This CDR3 is built from 15 residues. The CDR3 reads CASSYDSGLNQPQHF. DNA of the CDR3: TGCGCCAGCAGCTATGACAGCGGGCTGAATCAGCCCCAGCATTTT.

The chain uses TRBV6-5 and TRBJ2-5; TRBD1 aligns across 7 bases. CDR1 MNHEY and CDR2 SVGAGI come from the germline V gene. After removal of 6 bases from V and 1 base from J, the junction contained 8 bases not matched to a gene. This CDR3 is built from 15 residues. CDR3 sequence reads: CASSRGQFGQETQYF. For the CDR3, the DNA is TGTGCCAGCAGCCGGGGACAGTTTGGCCAAGAGACCCAGTACTTC.

The chain has TRBV5-1 and TRBJ1-2, with D tentatively TRBD1 (6 bases). Germline V gene data show CDR1 as SGHRS and CDR2 as YFSETQ. V lost 2 bases and J 0 bases, leaving 20 bases between the germline ends. The CDR3 has 18 residues. This CDR3 reads CASSLGQSISTANYGYTF. CDR3 bases: TGCGCCAGCAGCTTAGGACAGTCCATCTCTACGGCTAACTATGGCTACACCTTC.

Concerning this clone: Other DNA sequences in the same sample also yield this CDR3. The gene calls are TRBV18 and TRBJ1-1, with 7 bases identical to TRBD1. Germline CDR1 reads KGHSH; CDR2 reads LQKENI. CDR3 size: 12 residues. The V gene end was trimmed by 3 bases and the J gene end by 8 bases; junction bases not matched to a gene: 3. Written as DNA, the CDR3 is TGTGCCAGCTCACCTCTACAGGGGGAAGCTTTCTTT. Translated, it gives CASSPLQGEAFF.

The V and J genes are TRBV21-1 and TRBJ2-7; the D call in the table, TRBD1, was not verified against the DNA. TRBV21-1 is tagged as a pseudogene. The CDR3 runs to 15 residues. CDR3 sequence (DNA): TGTGCCAGCAGCAAATTGAGGAACAGGGCAGACGAGCAGTACTTC. Translating gives CASSKLRNRADEQYF.